This T cell receptor (beta chain) is from a study of identical twins. From the 5' RACE reads, TCRdb called clonotypes with MiXCR, one entry per CDR3 protein. The table includes about 250,000 distinct CDR3 sequences, roughly an eighth detected once. The CDR3 has 14 residues. CDR1 is LNHDA, CDR2 SQIVND, per germline (reference sequence). Trimming left V 5 bases short and J 6 bases short, with 17 bases between. The chain is built from TRBV19 and TRBJ2-7, with D perhaps TRBD1 (7 bases). The source material was memory (CD45RO+) T cells sorted from blood. The TCR was taken from a woman in her late teens or twenties in good health. The CDR3 DNA is TGTGCCAGTAGTGCGGGAACAGGGGAAGGCGAGCAGTACTTC. Residues: CASSAGTGEGEQYF.